This TCR beta chain stems from a study of blood T cell repertoires in COVID-19. On the study more broadly: Spain, Italy and the United States supplied samples that represented acute and convalescent COVID-19.

Cohorts were based on clinical histories the participants reported. Germline V CDR1 and CDR2: SGHKS, YYEKEE (reference sequence). V shed 1 base and J shed 1 base, with 8 bases lying between them. There are 14 residues in the CDR3. Produced via immunoSEQ multiplex PCR; TCRdb's table is partial and in-frame only. The top ten hold roughly 1.2% of the sample, which has 150,000 to 200,000 clones, roughly 87% seen once. This chain joins TRBV5-5 and TRBJ1-1, with no clear D. The sequencing input was PBMCs or T cells enriched from blood (not recorded which). The receptor's source is a human donor with acute COVID-19. The donor label of this sample is uncertain. Here the CDR3 reads CASSLSQENTEAFF. The CDR3 region has the DNA TGTGCCAGCAGCTTGAGTCAGGAGAACACTGAAGCTTTCTTT.